The sequence of this TCR beta chain was determined in a study of blood T cells in healthy people across ages. Study observations and caveats: Because donor CMV status was unknown, expanded clonotype changes were possibly confounded.

Alongside a J-beta primer mix, a sample-barcoded 5' primer served in a second PCR lasting about 6 to 12 cycles. CDR3-containing paired-end reads numbered at least 2.5 million in each sample. TCRdb itself ran the 5' RACE reads through MiXCR, one entry per CDR3 protein. The data show over a million distinct CDR3 sequences, with 40% to 45% seen just once and around 4% held by the top ten. With each sample, at least 5 micrograms of total RNA were extracted. This clonotype was found a few times. Its antigen is unidentified. Trimming cost V 5 bases and J 7 bases; bases outside gene matches: 13. The CDR3 has 15 amino acids. CDR1 and CDR2 (germline): MGHRA, YSYEKL.

The source is a woman in her late teens or twenties in good health. Source material: blood. This rearrangement joins TRBV4-1 to TRBJ2-7, with 8 nucleotides matching TRBD2. CDR3 in amino acids: CASSFRGGSYNEQYF. CDR3 DNA sequence: TGCGCCAGCAGCTTTCGGGGGGGCTCGTACAATGAGCAGTACTTC.